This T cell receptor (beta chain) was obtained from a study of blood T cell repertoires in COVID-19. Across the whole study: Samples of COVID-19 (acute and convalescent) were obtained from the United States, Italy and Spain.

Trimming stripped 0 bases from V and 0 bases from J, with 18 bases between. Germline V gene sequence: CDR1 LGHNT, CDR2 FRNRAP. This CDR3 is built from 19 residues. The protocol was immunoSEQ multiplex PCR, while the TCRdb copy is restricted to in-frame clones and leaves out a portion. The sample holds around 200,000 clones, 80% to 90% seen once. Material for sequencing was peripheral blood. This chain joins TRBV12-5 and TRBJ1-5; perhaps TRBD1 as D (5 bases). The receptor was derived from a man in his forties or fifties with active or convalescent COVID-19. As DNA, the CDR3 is TGTGCTAGTGGTTTGGTACAGGAAACCAAGACATATAGCAATCAGCCCCAGCATTTT. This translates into CASGLVQETKTYSNQPQHF. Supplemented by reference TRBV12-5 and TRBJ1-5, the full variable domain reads DARVTQTPRHKVTEMGQEVTMRCQPILGHNTVFWYRQTMMQGLELLAYFRNRAPLDDSGMPKDRFSAEMPDATLATLKIQPSEPRDSAVYFCASGLVQETKTYSNQPQHFGDGTRLSIL.